This T cell receptor (beta chain) emerged from a study of blood T cell repertoires in COVID-19. Study at large: Acute-phase and convalescent COVID-19 samples originated in the United States, Italy and Spain. T cells, B-cell-depleted T cells, or PBMCs provided the cDNA or gDNA that served as material.

This CDR3 region has 15 residues. Germline V gene sequence: CDR1 LNHDA, CDR2 SQIVND (reference sequence). V was pared by 6 bases and J by 4 bases, with 18 bases between. Original methodology: Using reference gene primer amplification, nucleated cell counts were estimated. Libraries were prepared by immunoSEQ multiplex PCR; TCRdb keeps only in-frame clonotypes and omits some of them. The V and J calls and clone size were taken over from that table, and D and trimming were inferred from the DNA. In the table there are some 270,000 clones, around 82% of which are singletons. A Seattle source enrolled patients during active infection and followed them longitudinally.

Sequencing input: peripheral blood. The V and J genes are TRBV19 and TRBJ1-2; TRBD1 might be the D (5 bases). This TCR derives from a person aged 70 to 85 with COVID-19, enrolled during active disease. CDR3 residues: CASRPLPPGIYGYTF. The CDR3 nucleotides are TGTGCCAGTAGGCCACTGCCCCCAGGGATCTATGGCTACACCTTC.